What follows describes a single T cell receptor beta chain. This sample is drawn from a study of blood T cell repertoires in COVID-19. Study overall: Donors in the United States, Italy and Spain gave samples during acute or convalescent COVID-19. PBMCs, B-cell-depleted T cells, or T cells were the source of the cDNA or gDNA that made up the material.

Trimming took off 0 bases at V and 6 bases at J, with 13 bases between the two ends. The CDR3 length is 16 residues. Germline V CDR1 and CDR2: SGHNT, YYREEE (reference sequence). Methods used by the authors: Amplified reference gene primers provided the basis for estimating nucleated cell counts. The protocol was immunoSEQ multiplex PCR, while the TCRdb copy is restricted to in-frame clones and leaves out a portion. That table is the source of V, J and clone size, and D and trimming were worked out from the DNA. The sample has 80,000 to 90,000 clones; roughly 82% are singletons. Sequencing was done on a sample of peripheral blood. The clonotype originates from a woman older than 75 with acute or convalescent COVID-19. The rearrangement uses TRBV5-4 and TRBJ1-6; D may be TRBD1 (5 bases). The CDR3 DNA is TGTGCCAGCAGCTTGGAGGGCCAGGGTGTTAATTCACCCCTCCACTTT. It yields the protein CASSLEGQGVNSPLHF. Using reference TRBV5-4 and TRBJ1-6 for the parts outside the CDR3, the full variable domain is ETGVTQSPTHLIKTRGQQVTLRCSSQSGHNTVSWYQQALGQGPQFIFQYYREEENGRGNFPPRFSGLQFPNYSSELNVNALELDDSALYLCASSLEGQGVNSPLHFGNGTRLTVT.